This T cell receptor (beta chain) emerged from a study of T cell responses to AZD1222 COVID-19 vaccine. This clone has only one observation. Its specificity is not known. Generated by immunoSEQ multiplex PCR, the TCRdb table keeps only in-frame clones and is missing some. Of 100,000 to 150,000 clones in the sample, around 85% were seen once. The length of the CDR3 is 16 residues. Germline V gene lookup returns CDR1 SEHNR and CDR2 FQNEAQ (reference sequence). The V end was cut by 3 bases, the J end by 5 bases, with 17 bases between. Study results and limitations: Baseline seropositivity occurred in only a handful of AZD1222 recipients. Clonal diversity may have been underestimated, and the donors were mostly white British, with more females than males. Unmutated variant regions are reportedly targeted by nearly half of spike-specific TCRs.

This TCR was sampled from an adult who received the AZD1222 COVID-19 vaccine. The V call is TRBV7-9, the J call TRBJ2-1, with D perhaps TRBD1 (5 bases). This specimen was peripheral blood, taken 28 days after the second AZD1222 dose. Written as DNA, the CDR3 is TGTGCCAGCAGCTTCGACAGCGCCGGAGTGCACAATGAGCAGTTCTTC. This translates into CASSFDSAGVHNEQFF.